The sequence of this T cell receptor beta chain was determined in a study of T cell responses to AZD1222 COVID-19 vaccine. The study pooled second doses at about 4 or about 12 weeks. Note on this clone: Its antigen is as yet unknown.

Study-level findings and limits: White British donors predominated, females outnumbered males, and clonal diversity was possibly underestimated. The study sampled repertoires only after the peak T cell response. Reportedly, nearly half of unique spike TCRs recognized epitopes outside B.1.351/B.1.1.7 mutations.

The V gene's germline CDR1 is MGHDK and CDR2 SYGVNS. Between the trimmed V and J ends, which lost 4 bases and 9 bases, there was a span of 16 bases. The CDR3 length is 13 residues. Produced via immunoSEQ multiplex PCR; TCRdb's table is partial and in-frame only. Of 70,000 to 95,000 clones in the sample, about 89% were seen once. The sample in question was peripheral blood, obtained 28 days after the second AZD1222 dose. The sequence derives from an adult who received the AZD1222 COVID-19 vaccine. V is TRBV25-1 and J is TRBJ2-7; the D call may be TRBD1 or TRBD2 (5 bases each). In DNA, the CDR3 is TGTGCCAGCAGTGTACGGGGCCCCTCGTGGCAGTACTTC. This sequence encodes CASSVRGPSWQYF.